A selection of T cell receptor beta chains follows, all from one sample in a study of cytomegalovirus exposure and HLA in healthy donors. Sequenced by immunoSEQ multiplex PCR; TCRdb stores in-frame clones only, minus some. The profile covers over 75,000 clones, with around 80% appearing a single time and less than 0.95% taken by the ten largest. Material for sequencing was PBMCs. The source is a woman aged 55-75 years in good health and CMV-seronegative. Each CDR3 is given with its conserved first and last residue. D genes are given only for firm matches. Rows may omit the clone size; those that give it use once, few, many or a size class.

DNA | CDR3 | J | V | size | D
TGTGCCAGCACCCCTCGGGGGGGGCCCGGGGAGCTGTTTTTT | CASTPRGGPGELFF | TRBJ2-2 | TRBV7-6 | NA | TRBD2
TGTGCCAGCAGTCCCCGGGGAGAGACCTATGGCTACACCTTC | CASSPRGETYGYTF | TRBJ1-2 | TRBV28 | once | NA
TGCACCAGCAGCCAAGGACGCGGGAGTCCCTACGAGCAGTACTTC | CTSSQGRGSPYEQYF | TRBJ2-7 | TRBV1 | few | NA
TGTGCCAGCAGTGCCAGCTACGAGCAGTACTTC | CASSASYEQYF | TRBJ2-7 | TRBV25-1 | NA | NA
TGTGCCAGCAGCCCTCACCTCAGGGGAACCGGGGAGCTGTTTTTT | CASSPHLRGTGELFF | TRBJ2-2 | TRBV14 | NA | NA
TGTGCCAGCAGCTCGGGACACCTGGGGACTGAAGCTTTCTTT | CASSSGHLGTEAFF | TRBJ1-1 | TRBV7-9 | NA | NA
TGTGCCAGCAGCTGGGTCAGTGAAATAGCGGGGATCAATGAGCAGTTCTTC | CASSWVSEIAGINEQFF | TRBJ2-1 | TRBV5-6 | NA | TRBD2
TGTGCCAGCAGCTCCGGGACAGAAGTTTTTAACTATGGCTACACCTTC | CASSSGTEVFNYGYTF | TRBJ1-2 | TRBV5-6 | NA | TRBD1
TGTGCCAGCAGTTACTCGAGAAATATGAACACTGAAGCTTTCTTT | CASSYSRNMNTEAFF | TRBJ1-1 | TRBV6-5 | NA | NA
TGTGCCAGCTCGGGCACATTGTTGCCGGGAGGCTACACCTTC | CASSGTLLPGGYTF | TRBJ1-2 | TRBV7-9 | NA | NA
TGTGCCAGCAGCTTAGATAAGAGGGCCTCCTACGAGCAGTACTTC | CASSLDKRASYEQYF | TRBJ2-7 | TRBV7-2 | NA | NA
TGTGCCAGCAGTGCGGGCACGGAGGGCGGAGAGACCCAGTACTTC | CASSAGTEGGETQYF | TRBJ2-5 | TRBV6-1 | NA | NA
TGTGCCAGCCTACGGACTAGCGGGGAGGGAACAGATACGCAGTATTTT | CASLRTSGEGTDTQYF | TRBJ2-3 | TRBV13 | NA | TRBD2
TGCGCCAGCAGCTTGACCGGGACTAGCGGGGTAAATACGCAGTATTTT | CASSLTGTSGVNTQYF | TRBJ2-3 | TRBV5-1 | NA | TRBD2
TGCGCCAGCAGCGGGCCGGGACAGGGGGCTTACGAGCAGTACTTC | CASSGPGQGAYEQYF | TRBJ2-7 | TRBV5-1 | NA | TRBD1
TGTGCCAGCAGTGAGGGACTAGCGGAGGCCTACGAGCAGTACTTC | CASSEGLAEAYEQYF | TRBJ2-7 | TRBV5-4 | NA | TRBD2
TGCGCCAGCAGTCGGGAGGCAGGAGTGTTGGAGACCCAGTACTTC | CASSREAGVLETQYF | TRBJ2-5 | TRBV5-1 | NA | TRBD2
TGTGCCAGCAGCTTGGTCCCAGGGACAAACTACGAGCAGTACTTC | CASSLVPGTNYEQYF | TRBJ2-7 | TRBV7-2 | NA | NA
TGTGCCACCAGCAGAGCCGGTATCCAAGAGACCCAGTACTTC | CATSRAGIQETQYF | TRBJ2-5 | TRBV15 | NA | NA
TGCGCCAGCAGCCGTGGTTTTGACAGTTATATAGAGACCCAGTACTTC | CASSRGFDSYIETQYF | TRBJ2-5 | TRBV4-3 | NA | NA
TGCGCCAGCGGTTCGGTCGCTAGCGGGAGGAATGAGCAGTTCTTC | CASGSVASGRNEQFF | TRBJ2-1 | TRBV5-1 | NA | TRBD2
TGTGCCAGTTCCTTCCAGAAGGGGCCCTACGAGCAGTACTTC | CASSFQKGPYEQYF | TRBJ2-7 | TRBV2 | NA | NA
TGTGCCAGCAGCCAACTACTTTCCTACAATGAGCAGTTCTTC | CASSQLLSYNEQFF | TRBJ2-1 | TRBV5-8 | NA | NA
TGCGCCAGCAGCCAAGTGGCCCCCAAGATCAGCGGCTACGAGCAGTACTTC | CASSQVAPKISGYEQYF | TRBJ2-7 | TRBV4-3 | NA | NA
TGTGCCAGCAGCTTGGGGGCCAGACCCTCCTACGAGCAGTACTTC | CASSLGARPSYEQYF | TRBJ2-7 | TRBV5-6 | few | NA
TGTGCCATCAGTGAGTCCGTGACAGGGGCCTACGAGCAGTACTTC | CAISESVTGAYEQYF | TRBJ2-7 | TRBV10-3 | NA | TRBD1